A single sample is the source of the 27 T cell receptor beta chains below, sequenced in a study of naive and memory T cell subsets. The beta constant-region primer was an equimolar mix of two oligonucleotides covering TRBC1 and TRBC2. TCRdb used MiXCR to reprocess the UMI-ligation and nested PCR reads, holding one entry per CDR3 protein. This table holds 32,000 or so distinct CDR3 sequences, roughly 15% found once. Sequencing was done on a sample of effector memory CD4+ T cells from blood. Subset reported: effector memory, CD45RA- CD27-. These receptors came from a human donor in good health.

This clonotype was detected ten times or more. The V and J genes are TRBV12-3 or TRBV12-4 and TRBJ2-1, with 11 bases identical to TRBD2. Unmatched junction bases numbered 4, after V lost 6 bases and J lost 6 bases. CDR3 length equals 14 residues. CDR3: CASRAGTSGNEQFF. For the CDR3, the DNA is TGTGCCAGCAGGGCCGGGACTAGCGGCAATGAGCAGTTCTTC.

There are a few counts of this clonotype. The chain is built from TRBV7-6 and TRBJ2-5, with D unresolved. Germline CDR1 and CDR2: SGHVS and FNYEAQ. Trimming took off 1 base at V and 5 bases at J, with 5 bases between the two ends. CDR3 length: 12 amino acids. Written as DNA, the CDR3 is TGTGCCAGCAGCTTAGTTGTTGAGACCCAGTACTTC. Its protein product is CASSLVVETQYF.

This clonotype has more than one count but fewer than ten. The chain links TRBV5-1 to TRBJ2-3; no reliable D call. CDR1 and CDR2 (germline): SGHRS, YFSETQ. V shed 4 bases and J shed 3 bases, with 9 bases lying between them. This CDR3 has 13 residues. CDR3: CASSTQPTDTQYF. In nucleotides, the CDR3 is TGCGCCAGCAGCACCCAACCGACAGATACGCAGTATTTT.

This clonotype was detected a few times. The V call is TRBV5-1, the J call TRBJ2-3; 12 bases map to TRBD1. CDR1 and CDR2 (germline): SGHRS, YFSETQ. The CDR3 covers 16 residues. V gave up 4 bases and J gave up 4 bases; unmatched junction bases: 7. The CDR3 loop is CASSRGGTGGPDTQYF. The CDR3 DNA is TGCGCCAGCAGCCGAGGAGGGACAGGGGGCCCAGATACGCAGTATTTT.

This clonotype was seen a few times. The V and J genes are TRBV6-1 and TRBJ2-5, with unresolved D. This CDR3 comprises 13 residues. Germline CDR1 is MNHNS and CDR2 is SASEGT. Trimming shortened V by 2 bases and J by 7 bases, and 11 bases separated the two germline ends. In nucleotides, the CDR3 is TGTGCCAGCAGTGAATTCGAGGCGGTGACCCAGTACTTC. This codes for CASSEFEAVTQYF.

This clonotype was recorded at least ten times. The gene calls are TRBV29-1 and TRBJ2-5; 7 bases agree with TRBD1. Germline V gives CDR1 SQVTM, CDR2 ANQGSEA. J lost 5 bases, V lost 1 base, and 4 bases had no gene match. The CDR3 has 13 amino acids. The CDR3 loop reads CSVEGTGGETQYF. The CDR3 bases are TGCAGCGTTGAAGGGACAGGCGGGGAGACCCAGTACTTC.

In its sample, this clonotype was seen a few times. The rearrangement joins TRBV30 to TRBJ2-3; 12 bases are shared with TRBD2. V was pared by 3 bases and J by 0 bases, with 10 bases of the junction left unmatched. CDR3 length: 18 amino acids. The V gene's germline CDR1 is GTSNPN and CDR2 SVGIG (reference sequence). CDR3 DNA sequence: TGTGCCTGGAGCGACGTGCCGGGACTAGCGGGTAGCACAGATACGCAGTATTTT. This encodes CAWSDVPGLAGSTDTQYF.

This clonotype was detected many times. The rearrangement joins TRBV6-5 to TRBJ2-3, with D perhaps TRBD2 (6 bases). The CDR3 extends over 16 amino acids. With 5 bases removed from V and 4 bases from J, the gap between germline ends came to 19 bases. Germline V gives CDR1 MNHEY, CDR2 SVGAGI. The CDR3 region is CASSPSFGSNPDTQYF. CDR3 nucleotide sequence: TGTGCCAGCAGTCCGTCTTTCGGGAGTAACCCAGATACGCAGTATTTT.

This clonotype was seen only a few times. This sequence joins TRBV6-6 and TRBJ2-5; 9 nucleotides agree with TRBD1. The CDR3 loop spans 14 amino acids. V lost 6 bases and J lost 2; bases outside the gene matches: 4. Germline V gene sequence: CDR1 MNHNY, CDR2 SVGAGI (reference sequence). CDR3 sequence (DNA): TGTGCCAGCAGGGACAGGGGAGGTCAAGAGACCCAGTACTTC. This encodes CASRDRGGQETQYF.

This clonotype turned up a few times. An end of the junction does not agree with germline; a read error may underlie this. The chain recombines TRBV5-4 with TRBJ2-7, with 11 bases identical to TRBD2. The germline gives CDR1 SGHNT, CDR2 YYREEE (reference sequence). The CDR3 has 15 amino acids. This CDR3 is CASRLASGRLNEQYF. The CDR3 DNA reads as TGTGCCAGCAGATTGGCTAGCGGGAGGCTCAACGAGCAGTACTTC.

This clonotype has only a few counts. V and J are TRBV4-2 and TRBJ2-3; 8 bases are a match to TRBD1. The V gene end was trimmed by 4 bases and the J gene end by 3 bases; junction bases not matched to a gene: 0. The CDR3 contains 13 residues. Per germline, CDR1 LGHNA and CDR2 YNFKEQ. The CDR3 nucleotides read TGTGCCAGCAGCCGGGACAGGACAGATACGCAGTATTTT. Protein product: CASSRDRTDTQYF.

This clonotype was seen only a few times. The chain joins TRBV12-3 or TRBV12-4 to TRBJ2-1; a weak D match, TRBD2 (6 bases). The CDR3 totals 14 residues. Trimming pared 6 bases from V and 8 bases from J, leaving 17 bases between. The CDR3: CASRLSGIVYEQFF. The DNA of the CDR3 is TGTGCCAGCAGACTTAGCGGTATCGTCTATGAGCAGTTCTTC.

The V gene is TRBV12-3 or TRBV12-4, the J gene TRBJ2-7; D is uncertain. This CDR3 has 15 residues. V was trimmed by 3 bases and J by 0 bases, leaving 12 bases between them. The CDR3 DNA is TGTGCCAGCAGTTTCATTGGCGTAGCCTCCTACGAGCAGTACTTC. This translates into CASSFIGVASYEQYF.

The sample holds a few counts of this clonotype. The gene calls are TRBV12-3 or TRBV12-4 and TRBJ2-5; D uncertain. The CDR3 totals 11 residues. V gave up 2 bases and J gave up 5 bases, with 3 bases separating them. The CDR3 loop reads CASSLMETQYF. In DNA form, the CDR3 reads TGTGCCAGCAGTTTAATGGAGACCCAGTACTTC.

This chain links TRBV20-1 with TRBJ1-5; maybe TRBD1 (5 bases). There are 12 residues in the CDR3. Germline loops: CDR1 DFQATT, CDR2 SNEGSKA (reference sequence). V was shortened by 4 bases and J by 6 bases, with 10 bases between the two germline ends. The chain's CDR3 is CSAKKGSQPQHF. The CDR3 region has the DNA TGCAGTGCTAAAAAGGGGAGTCAGCCCCAGCATTTT.

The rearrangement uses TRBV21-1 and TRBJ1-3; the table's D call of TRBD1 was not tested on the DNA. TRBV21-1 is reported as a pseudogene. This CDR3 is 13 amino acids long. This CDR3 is CASSPRQGCTIYF. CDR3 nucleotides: TGTGCCAGCAGCCCCCGACAGGGTTGCACCATATATTTT.

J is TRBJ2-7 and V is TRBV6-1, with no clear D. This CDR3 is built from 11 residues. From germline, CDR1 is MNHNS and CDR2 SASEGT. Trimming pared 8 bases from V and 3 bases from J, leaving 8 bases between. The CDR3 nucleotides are TGTGCCAGCGAGGAGTTCTACGAGCAGTACTTC. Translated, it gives CASEEFYEQYF.

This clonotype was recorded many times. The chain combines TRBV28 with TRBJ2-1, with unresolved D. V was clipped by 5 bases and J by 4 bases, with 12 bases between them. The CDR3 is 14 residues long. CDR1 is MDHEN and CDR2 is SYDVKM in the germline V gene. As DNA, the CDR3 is TGTGCCAGCAGTCTCGGCAGACTTTACAATGAGCAGTTCTTC. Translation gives CASSLGRLYNEQFF.

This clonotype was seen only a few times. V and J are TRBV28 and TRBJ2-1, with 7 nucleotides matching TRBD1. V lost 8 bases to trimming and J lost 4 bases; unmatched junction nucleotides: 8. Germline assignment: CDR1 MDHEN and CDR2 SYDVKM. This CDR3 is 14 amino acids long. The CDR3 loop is CASYSGDRYNEQFF. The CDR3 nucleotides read TGTGCCAGCTACTCTGGGGACAGATACAATGAGCAGTTCTTC.

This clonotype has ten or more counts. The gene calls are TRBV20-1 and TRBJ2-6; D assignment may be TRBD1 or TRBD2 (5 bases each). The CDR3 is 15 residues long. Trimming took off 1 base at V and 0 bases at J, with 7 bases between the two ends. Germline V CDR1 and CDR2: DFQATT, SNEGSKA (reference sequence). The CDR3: CSARGGNSGANVLTF. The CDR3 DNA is TGCAGTGCTAGAGGGGGGAACTCTGGGGCCAACGTCCTGACTTTC.

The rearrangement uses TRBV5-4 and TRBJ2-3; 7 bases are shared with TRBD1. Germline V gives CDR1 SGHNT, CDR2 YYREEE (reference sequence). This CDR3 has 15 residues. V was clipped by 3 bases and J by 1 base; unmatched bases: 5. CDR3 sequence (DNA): TGTGCCAGCAGCTCTCGGGACAGTCGCACAGATACGCAGTATTTT. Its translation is CASSSRDSRTDTQYF. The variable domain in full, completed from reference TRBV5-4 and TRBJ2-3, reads ETGVTQSPTHLIKTRGQQVTLRCSSQSGHNTVSWYQQALGQGPQFIFQYYREEENGRGNFPPRFSGLQFPNYSSELNVNALELDDSALYLCASSSRDSRTDTQYFGPGTRLTVL.

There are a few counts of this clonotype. Written as DNA, the CDR3 is TGCGCCAGCAGCTCCAAAGAGGGGCTCTACAATGAGCAGTTCTTC. Protein sequence: CASSSKEGLYNEQFF. The chain uses TRBV5-1 and TRBJ2-1; TRBD1 or TRBD2 may be the D gene (5 bases each). Trimming took 3 bases from V and 3 from J, leaving 13 bases between them. Germline V lookup: CDR1 SGHRS, CDR2 YFSETQ. The CDR3 sequence is 15 residues long.

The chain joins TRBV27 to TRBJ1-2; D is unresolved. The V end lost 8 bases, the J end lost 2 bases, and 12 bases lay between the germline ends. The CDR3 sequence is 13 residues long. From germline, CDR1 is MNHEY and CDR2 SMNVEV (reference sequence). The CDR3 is CASGTGSNYGYTF. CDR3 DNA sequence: TGTGCCAGCGGCACGGGCAGCAACTATGGCTACACCTTC.

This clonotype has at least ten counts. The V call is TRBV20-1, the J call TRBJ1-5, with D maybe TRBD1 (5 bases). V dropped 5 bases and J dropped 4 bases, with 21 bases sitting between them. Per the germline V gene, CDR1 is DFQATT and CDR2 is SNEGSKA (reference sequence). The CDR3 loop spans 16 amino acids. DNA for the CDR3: TGCAGTGCTTTGGACCATACTGGGGCAAATAATCAGCCCCAGCATTTT. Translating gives CSALDHTGANNQPQHF.

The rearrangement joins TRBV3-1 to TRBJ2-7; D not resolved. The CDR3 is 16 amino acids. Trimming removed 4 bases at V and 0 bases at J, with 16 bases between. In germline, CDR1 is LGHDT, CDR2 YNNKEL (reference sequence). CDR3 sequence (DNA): TGTGCCAGCAGCCCTAGTTTCGGGCGGAGCTCCTACGAGCAGTACTTC. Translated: CASSPSFGRSSYEQYF.

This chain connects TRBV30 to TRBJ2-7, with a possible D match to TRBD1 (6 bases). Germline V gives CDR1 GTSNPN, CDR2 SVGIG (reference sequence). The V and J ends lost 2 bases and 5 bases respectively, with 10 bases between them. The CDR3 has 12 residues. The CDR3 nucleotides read TGTGCCTGGAGTACACAGGGCCACGAGCAGTACTTC. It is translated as CAWSTQGHEQYF.

The CDR3 spells CASSVRLGYEQYF. The CDR3 DNA is TGTGCCAGCAGCGTCCGACTTGGCTACGAGCAGTACTTC. The rearrangement joins TRBV7-2 to TRBJ2-7, with D unresolved. CDR1 and CDR2 (germline): SGHTA, FQGNSA. Trimming shortened V by 5 bases and J by 3 bases, and 11 bases separated the two germline ends. CDR3 length: 13 amino acids.